These 24 T cell receptor beta chains originate from one sample sequenced in a study of T-cell reconstitution after alpha-beta-depleted transplantation in children. Unique molecular identifiers featured in how the TCRbeta library was prepared. MiXCR, run by TCRdb on the PCR reads, gives a single entry per CDR3 protein. Of approximately 520,000 distinct CDR3 sequences listed, 30% to 35% are singletons. Sequenced here: PBMCs from the stem cell graft donor, sampled from the stem cell graft. These receptors were obtained from a human donor who donated a stem cell graft to a child with aplastic anemia.

The chain employs TRBV15 and TRBJ2-7; D call uncertain. CDR1 and CDR2 from the germline V gene are LNHNV and YYDKDF (reference sequence). With 0 bases removed from V and 3 bases from J, the gap between germline ends came to 15 bases. This CDR3 contains 16 residues. CDR3 loop: CATSRDTAMLYYEQYF. Written as DNA, the CDR3 is TGTGCCACCAGCAGAGATACAGCTATGCTTTACTACGAGCAGTACTTC.

The V call is TRBV5-6, the J call TRBJ1-4; the D gene is possibly TRBD1 (6 bases). Germline lookup yields CDR1 SGHDT and CDR2 YYEEEE. This CDR3 region has 12 residues. The V end lost 4 bases, the J end lost 8 bases, and 9 bases lay between the germline ends. This CDR3 is CASSHGGEKLFF. DNA of the CDR3: TGTGCCAGCAGCCACGGGGGCGAAAAACTGTTTTTT.

The V and J genes are TRBV6-2 or TRBV6-3 and TRBJ2-7; TRBD1 is a possible D gene (5 bases). V lost 6 bases and J 4 bases, leaving 10 bases between the germline ends. The CDR3 is 12 amino acids. CDR1 and CDR2 from the germline V gene are MNHEY and SVGEGT. For the CDR3, the DNA is TGTGCCAGCAGCGGGTACAGGTACGAGCAGTACTTC. It translates to CASSGYRYEQYF.

This clonotype was observed many times. The chain carries TRBV29-1 and TRBJ2-3, with no clear D. Trimming removed 4 bases at V and 1 base at J, with 6 bases between. Germline V gene lookup returns CDR1 SQVTM and CDR2 ANQGSEA. CDR3 length: 12 residues. The CDR3 spells CSVGLRTDTQYF. In DNA form, the CDR3 reads TGCAGCGTTGGACTCCGCACAGATACGCAGTATTTT.

This clonotype was detected a few times. The chain joins TRBV12-3 or TRBV12-4 to TRBJ2-2, with 9 bases identical to TRBD2. This CDR3 is 17 amino acids long. V shed 6 bases, J shed 0 bases, and the junction held 8 bases outside the gene matches. DNA of the CDR3: TGTGCCAGCAGCAATCCGGTAGCGGGAGCGAACACCGGGGAGCTGTTTTTT. It yields the protein CASSNPVAGANTGELFF.

The CDR3 protein is CSARGGGSSYEQYV. CDR3 nucleotides: TGCAGTGCTAGAGGAGGGGGTAGCTCCTACGAGCAGTACGTC. The chain has TRBV20-1 and TRBJ2-7; possibly TRBD1 for D (6 bases). CDR1 is DFQATT and CDR2 is SNEGSKA in the germline V gene (reference sequence). The V and J ends lost 1 base and 0 bases respectively, with 10 bases between them. This CDR3 is 14 amino acids long.

This chain's CDR3 is CASSPATNYEQYF. CDR3 DNA sequence: TGTGCCAGCAGCCCGGCGACAAACTACGAGCAGTACTTC. This chain joins TRBV4-2 and TRBJ2-7; D unclear. The germline V and J ends were trimmed by 4 bases and 3 bases, with 10 bases remaining between them. The CDR3 is made up of 13 amino acids. Germline lookup yields CDR1 LGHNA and CDR2 YNFKEQ.

The J gene is TRBJ2-1, the V gene TRBV20-1, with 9 bases aligning to TRBD1. The V and J ends lost 4 bases and 2 bases, in that order; junction bases with no gene match: 9. Germline CDR1 is DFQATT and CDR2 is SNEGSKA (reference sequence). The CDR3 runs 16 residues. The CDR3 DNA reads as TGCAGTGCTACGACGTTAAGGGACAGGGCCTACAATGAGCAGTTCTTC. The encoded protein is CSATTLRDRAYNEQFF.

This chain links TRBV20-1 with TRBJ2-1, with D hard to call. V lost 3 bases to trimming and J lost 4 bases, with 10 bases between them. CDR3 length: 13 residues. Germline lookup yields CDR1 DFQATT and CDR2 SNEGSKA (reference sequence). CDR3 protein: CSASGMGYNEQFF. The CDR3 region has the DNA TGCAGTGCTAGTGGTATGGGTTACAATGAGCAGTTCTTC.

This clonotype was seen only once. The rearrangement joins TRBV18 to TRBJ1-6, with a tentative D call TRBD1 (6 bases). The CDR3 totals 14 residues. Germline V gene data show CDR1 as KGHSH and CDR2 as LQKENI. V was trimmed by 1 base and J by 9 bases, leaving 10 bases between them. CDR3 coding DNA: TGTGCCAGCTCACCACAGGGGGAAGGTTCACCCCTCCACTTT. Translation gives CASSPQGEGSPLHF.

This clonotype occurred a few times. V usage is TRBV9 and J usage is TRBJ2-7, with D unclear. The length of the CDR3 is 11 residues. In germline, CDR1 is SGDLS, CDR2 YYNGEE. The V end lost 0 bases, the J end lost 5 bases, and 3 bases lay between the germline ends. As DNA, the CDR3 is TGTGCCAGCAGCGTAGTGAACGAGCAGTACTTC. It yields the protein CASSVVNEQYF.

The V and J genes are TRBV12-3 or TRBV12-4 and TRBJ2-1; D remains unclear. The CDR3 is 15 residues long. Trimming removed 3 bases from V and 0 bases from J, with 9 bases in between. The CDR3 DNA reads as TGTGCCAGCAGTTTCAAGACCAGCTCCTACAATGAGCAGTTCTTC. Translating gives CASSFKTSSYNEQFF.

This clonotype was seen more than once but under ten times. CDR3 sequence: CSVGTGTNYGYTF. The CDR3 DNA reads as TGCAGCGTTGGGACAGGGACTAACTATGGCTACACCTTC. The V and J genes are TRBV29-1 and TRBJ1-2, with 8 bases matching TRBD1. CDR1 SQVTM and CDR2 ANQGSEA come from the germline V gene. The CDR3 runs to 13 residues. V was clipped by 4 bases and J by 0 bases; unmatched bases: 1.

V gene TRBV6-5 combines with J gene TRBJ1-2; the match to TRBD1 covers 10 bases. The length of the CDR3 is 18 residues. CDR1 is MNHEY, CDR2 SVGAGI, per germline. The V and J ends lost 4 bases and 4 bases, in that order; junction bases with no gene match: 15. DNA of the CDR3: TGTGCCAGCAGTTCCCCTAGACCGGGACAGGGGCTGACCTATGGCTACACCTTC. Amino acids: CASSSPRPGQGLTYGYTF.

This clonotype has more than one count but fewer than ten. The chain carries TRBV6-1 and TRBJ1-3; D uncertain. This CDR3 has 16 residues. Trimming stripped 7 bases from V and 3 bases from J, with 19 bases between. Germline V gives CDR1 MNHNS, CDR2 SASEGT. Here the CDR3 DNA reads TGTGCCAGCACCACGCCTGGAGGAATAGGTGGAAACACCATATATTTT. Encoded protein: CASTTPGGIGGNTIYF.

This clonotype was seen a handful of times. The chain couples TRBV13 to TRBJ2-1, with TRBD2 matching 7 bases. CDR1 is PRHDT and CDR2 is FYEKMQ in the germline V gene (reference sequence). Losses at the gene ends were 5 bases for V and 6 bases for J; bases not matched to a gene: 10. This CDR3 has 15 amino acids. CDR3 sequence reads: CASSPGLEGSNEQFF. DNA of the CDR3: TGTGCCAGCAGCCCCGGACTAGAAGGGTCCAATGAGCAGTTCTTC.

This clonotype was found a few times. This sequence joins TRBV28 and TRBJ1-2; D might be TRBD1 (5 bases). The CDR3 is 12 amino acids. The V end lost 7 bases, the J end lost 4 bases, and 10 bases lay between the germline ends. CDR1 is MDHEN and CDR2 is SYDVKM in the germline V gene. CDR3 in amino acids: CASTQGSYGYTF. The CDR3 DNA reads TGTGCCAGCACCCAGGGAAGCTATGGCTACACCTTC.

The chain is built from TRBV20-1 and TRBJ2-7; TRBD1 aligns across 7 bases. In germline, CDR1 is DFQATT, CDR2 SNEGSKA (reference sequence). After removal of 3 bases from V and 0 bases from J, the junction contained 5 bases not matched to a gene. The CDR3 is 14 residues long. The CDR3 nucleotides read TGCAGTGCTAGTAACAGGGGAGCCTCCTACGAGCAGTACTTC. This gives the protein CSASNRGASYEQYF.

This sequence joins TRBV20-1 and TRBJ1-2; D possibly corresponds to TRBD1 (5 bases). V lost 0 bases, J lost 3 bases, and 11 bases lay in between. This CDR3 has 14 amino acids. Per germline, CDR1 DFQATT and CDR2 SNEGSKA (reference sequence). The CDR3 sequence is CSARDLGRDYGYTF. For the CDR3, the DNA is TGCAGTGCTAGAGATCTTGGCAGGGACTATGGCTACACCTTC.

This clonotype was seen a few times. The DNA of the CDR3 is TGCAGTGCGGGGGACGCCCGCGGGGGTGAGACCCAGTACTTC. Amino acids: CSAGDARGGETQYF. The gene calls are TRBV20-1 and TRBJ2-5; 7 positions agree with TRBD2. This CDR3 is built from 14 residues. Germline values: CDR1 DFQATT, CDR2 SNEGSKA (reference sequence). Trimming cost V 6 bases and J 5 bases; bases outside gene matches: 12.

This clonotype turned up a few times. J is TRBJ1-2 and V is TRBV5-6, with a possible D match to TRBD1 (5 bases). V was trimmed by 0 bases and J by 4 bases, leaving 19 bases between them. The CDR3 totals 17 residues. Germline-derived CDR1 and CDR2 are SGHDT and YYEEEE. The CDR3 region is CASSLGPPGLMFYGYTF. The CDR3 coding sequence is TGTGCCAGCAGCTTGGGCCCGCCGGGACTGATGTTCTATGGCTACACCTTC. The variable domain in full, completed from reference TRBV5-6 and TRBJ1-2, reads DAGVTQSPTHLIKTRGQQVTLRCSPKSGHDTVSWYQQALGQGPQFIFQYYEEEERQRGNFPDRFSGHQFPNYSSELNVNALLLGDSALYLCASSLGPPGLMFYGYTFGSGTRLTVV.

The V call is TRBV20-1, the J call TRBJ1-2, with D uncertain. Between the trimmed V and J ends, which lost 2 bases and 5 bases, there was a span of 9 bases. The CDR3 covers 12 residues. Germline values: CDR1 DFQATT, CDR2 SNEGSKA (reference sequence). CDR3 protein: CSARKSEYGYTF. As DNA, the CDR3 is TGCAGTGCTAGAAAGTCAGAATATGGCTACACCTTC.

The J gene is TRBJ2-3, the V gene TRBV4-3; 9 nucleotides align to TRBD2. The CDR3 totals 16 residues. From germline, CDR1 is LGHNA and CDR2 YSLEER. V lost 0 bases to trimming and J lost 2 bases; unmatched junction nucleotides: 3. DNA of the CDR3: TGCGCCAGCAGCCAAGATGCGGGAGGGTCCACAGATACGCAGTATTTT. Translation: CASSQDAGGSTDTQYF.

This clonotype has a handful of counts. The genes are TRBV5-1 and TRBJ2-6; maybe TRBD1 (6 bases). Germline CDR1 is SGHRS and CDR2 is YFSETQ. Trimming cost V 2 bases and J 0 bases, with 12 bases left between them. The CDR3 consists of 17 residues. The CDR3: CASSLLTGSSGANVLTF. The CDR3 region has the DNA TGCGCCAGCAGCTTACTGACAGGAAGCTCTGGGGCCAACGTCCTGACTTTC.